The source of this T cell receptor (beta chain) is a study of cytomegalovirus exposure and HLA in healthy donors. Study-level results: Analysis performed later found roughly 18,000 TCR beta sequences associated with HLA alleles at 0.05 false discovery rate. The study designated over 150 TCR beta chains cytomegalovirus-associated. Most of the TCR beta V segments (in an earlier analysis) were productive either about 87% or about 30% of the time. Reports described diagnosis of cytomegalovirus status by the classifier as highly specific and sensitive.

Regarding this clone: The antigen is not known.

With 5 bases clipped from V and 16 bases from J, the junction kept 12 bases outside the gene matches. CDR3 size: 13 residues. From germline, CDR1 is SEHNR and CDR2 FQNEAQ (reference sequence). The PCR ran on 60 Vbeta and 13 Jbeta primers. Only in-frame clones appear in the TCRdb table, and some are missing; sequencing was by immunoSEQ multiplex PCR. The table has roughly 130,000 clones, around 81% seen once. The clonotype originates from a woman between 45 and 60 years old in good health and CMV-seronegative. Sequences were obtained from PBMCs. The chain uses TRBV7-9 and TRBJ2-1; 9 bases match TRBD1. DNA of the CDR3: TGTGCCAGCAGCATACAAACTCGGGACAGGGAATTCTTC. It codes for CASSIQTRDREFF.